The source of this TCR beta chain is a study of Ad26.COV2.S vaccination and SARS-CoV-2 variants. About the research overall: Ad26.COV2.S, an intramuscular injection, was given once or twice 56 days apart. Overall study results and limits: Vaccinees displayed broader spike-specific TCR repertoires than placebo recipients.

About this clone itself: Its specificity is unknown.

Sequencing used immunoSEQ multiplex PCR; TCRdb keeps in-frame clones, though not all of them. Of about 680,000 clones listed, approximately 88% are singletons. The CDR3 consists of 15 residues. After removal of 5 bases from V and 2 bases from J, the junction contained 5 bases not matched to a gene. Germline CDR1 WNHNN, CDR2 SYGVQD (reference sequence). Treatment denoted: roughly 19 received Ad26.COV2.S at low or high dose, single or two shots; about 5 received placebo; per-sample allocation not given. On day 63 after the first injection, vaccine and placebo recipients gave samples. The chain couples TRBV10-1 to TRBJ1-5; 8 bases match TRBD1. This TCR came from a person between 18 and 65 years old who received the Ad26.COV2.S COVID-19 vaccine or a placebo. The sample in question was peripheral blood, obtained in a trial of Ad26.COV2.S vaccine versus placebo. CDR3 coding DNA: TGCGCCAGCAGTTTCCAGGGGGCCGGCAATCAGCCCCAGCATTTT. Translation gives CASSFQGAGNQPQHF.